This TCR beta chain was sequenced for a study of cytomegalovirus exposure and HLA in healthy donors. Study summary: There were a few hundred genotyped donors. Of these, 75% to 85% fell in the genetic ancestry cluster associated with self-reported Caucasian donors. Study-wide findings and caveats: Most of the TCR beta V segments (in an earlier analysis) were productive either about 87% or about 30% of the time. Across donors, most TCRs were seen rarely, yet some public ones were widespread.

The CDR3 consists of 18 residues. The germline V gene encodes CDR1 MNHEY and CDR2 SMNVEV (reference sequence). With V trimmed by 3 bases and J by 2 bases, 15 bases remained unmatched. Donors were nominally healthy when sampled, though unrecorded immune exposures were likely. Comment on this clone: Its antigen is unidentified.

It was with 60 Vbeta and 13 Jbeta primers that the PCR ran. The method was immunoSEQ multiplex PCR; TCRdb's version includes in-frame clones alone and lacks a portion of them. The sample has 160,000 or so clones, approximately 84% seen once. The V and J genes are TRBV27 and TRBJ1-2, with TRBD1 matching over 7 bases. The sequence derives from a woman younger than 30 in good health and CMV-seronegative. The specimen was PBMCs. This CDR3 is CASSFLIYRQGLNYGYTF. The DNA of the CDR3 is TGTGCCAGCAGTTTCCTGATTTACAGACAGGGCCTAAACTATGGCTACACCTTC.